This T cell receptor (beta chain) was sequenced in a study of blood T cell repertoires in COVID-19. Study details: COVID-19 samples from acute and convalescent phases originated in the United States, Italy and Spain.

Under the authors' procedure: Reference gene primer amplification gave nucleated cell count estimates. This table comes from immunoSEQ multiplex PCR, and its TCRdb copy is limited to in-frame clones, with some not included. Clone size and the V and J calls come from that table; the DNA yielded D and trimming. The sample has some 250,000 clones, roughly 87% seen once; the top ten hold 7.2%. Germline-derived CDR1 and CDR2 are ENHRY and SYGVKD. The CDR3 loop spans 15 amino acids. Trimming pared 6 bases from V and 2 bases from J, leaving 16 bases between. This receptor was taken from a man in his 60s who had recovered from COVID-19. The genes are TRBV10-3 and TRBJ1-2; D is possibly TRBD1 (5 bases). Sample: peripheral blood. This CDR3 is CAIRPGISGNYGYTF. CDR3 coding DNA: TGTGCCATCAGGCCAGGGATCTCGGGCAACTATGGCTACACCTTC.